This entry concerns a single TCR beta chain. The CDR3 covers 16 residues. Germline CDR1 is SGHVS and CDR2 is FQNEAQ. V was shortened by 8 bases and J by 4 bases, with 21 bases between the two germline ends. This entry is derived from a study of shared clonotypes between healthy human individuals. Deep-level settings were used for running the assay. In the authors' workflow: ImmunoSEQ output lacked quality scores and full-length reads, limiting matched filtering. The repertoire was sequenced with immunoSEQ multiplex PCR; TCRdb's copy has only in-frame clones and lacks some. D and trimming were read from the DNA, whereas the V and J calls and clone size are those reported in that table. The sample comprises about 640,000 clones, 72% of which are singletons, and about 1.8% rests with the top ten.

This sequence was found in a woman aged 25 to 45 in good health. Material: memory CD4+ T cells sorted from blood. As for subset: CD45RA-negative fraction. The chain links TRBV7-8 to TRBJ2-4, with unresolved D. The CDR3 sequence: CASSVSLPGPKNIQYF. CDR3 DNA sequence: TGTGCCAGCTCAGTATCCCTCCCTGGTCCGAAAAACATTCAGTACTTC.